This T cell receptor (beta chain) was sequenced for a study of T cell repertoires in cytomegalovirus infection. Study at large: Public TCR beta signatures indicated both CMV infection and matching HLA type. Broader study findings: Across the ex vivo response, the dominant clonotypes were HLA-C-restricted CMV-specific TCR beta clonotypes. Frequencies of public TCR beta families were cumulated, and this identified carriers of CMV plus the relevant HLA.

TCRdb used MiXCR to reprocess the reads, holding one entry per CDR3 protein. The table has around 740,000 distinct CDR3 sequences, less than 40% seen once; the top ten hold 2.5% to 3%. V was clipped by 4 bases and J by 5 bases, with 23 bases between them. This CDR3 has 17 residues. Germline assignment: CDR1 MGHRA and CDR2 YSYEKL. This clonotype was found a few times. Antigen specificity is unknown. The sample comprised PBMCs. The rearrangement joins TRBV4-1 to TRBJ1-1, with a tentative D call TRBD1 (6 bases). This receptor was taken from a human donor in good health (CMV status not recorded). Some clones in this sample may be carry-over from other donors' samples. CDR3 protein: CASSLSSQGPWGTEAFF. The CDR3, as DNA: TGCGCCAGCAGCCTATCCTCCCAGGGGCCTTGGGGGACTGAAGCTTTCTTT.